The present T cell receptor (beta chain) was sequenced within a study of blood T cell repertoires in COVID-19. About the study: Some COVID-19 samples were acute and others convalescent; all came from the United States, Italy and Spain. Nucleic acid was either cDNA or gDNA, and it came from T cells, B-cell-depleted T cells, or PBMCs.

Sequenced by immunoSEQ multiplex PCR; TCRdb stores in-frame clones only, minus some. The repertoire has under 250,000 clones, more than 65% of them found once; the top ten carry 3%. This CDR3 has 12 amino acids. Trimming took 7 bases from V and 10 from J, leaving 14 bases between them. Germline V gene sequence: CDR1 PRHDT, CDR2 FYEKMQ (reference sequence). The TCR sequence derives from a woman under 40 who had recovered from COVID-19. V gene TRBV13 combines with J gene TRBJ2-1; maybe TRBD1 (5 bases). Sequencing was performed on peripheral blood. The CDR3 DNA reads TGTGCCAGCACCGCCGATGGGGCCGAGCAGTTCTTC. Translation gives CASTADGAEQFF. Full variable domain (outside the CDR3, taken from reference TRBV13 and TRBJ2-1): AAGVIQSPRHLIKEKRETATLKCYPIPRHDTVYWYQQGPGQDPQFLISFYEKMQSDKGSIPDRFSAQQFSDYHSELNMSSLELGDSALYFCASTADGAEQFFGPGTRLTVL.